This passage covers 13 T cell receptor beta chains from one sample sequenced in a study of response to subunit inactivated influenza vaccine. TCRdb re-analysed the RT-PCR reads in MiXCR, keeping a single row per CDR3 protein. This sample has a few hundred thousand distinct CDR3 sequences, with approximately 15% found just once. The sample consisted of PBMCs from blood, taken 11 to 12 days after vaccination. These receptors were taken from a man between 45 and 60 years old who received an inactivated influenza vaccine.

The rearrangement uses TRBV20-1 and TRBJ2-3; 14 positions agree with TRBD2. The CDR3 loop spans 16 amino acids. With V trimmed by 3 bases and J by 7 bases, 9 bases remained unmatched. The germline V gene encodes CDR1 DFQATT and CDR2 SNEGSKA (reference sequence). DNA for the CDR3: TGCAGTGCTAGTGCTGGGACTAGCGGGAGCAGACATACGCAGTATTTT. Translated, it gives CSASAGTSGSRHTQYF.

V usage is TRBV6-5 and J usage is TRBJ2-7; D is possibly TRBD1 (5 bases). Looked up from germline, CDR1 is MNHEY and CDR2 is SVGAGI. Between the trimmed V and J ends, which lost 0 bases and 2 bases, there was a span of 11 bases. This CDR3 is built from 15 residues. CDR3 loop: CASSYSATATYEQYF. The CDR3 DNA is TGTGCCAGCAGTTACTCGGCGACAGCGACCTACGAGCAGTACTTC.

This clonotype occurred a few times. The V and J genes are TRBV20-1 and TRBJ1-2; 12 nucleotides align to TRBD1. The CDR3 sequence is 15 residues long. The germline gives CDR1 DFQATT, CDR2 SNEGSKA (reference sequence). Losses at the gene ends were 4 bases for V and 8 bases for J; bases not matched to a gene: 11. CDR3 loop: CSAMARDRGLYGYTF. CDR3 DNA sequence: TGCAGTGCTATGGCCCGGGACAGGGGGCTTTACGGCTACACCTTC.

V is TRBV2 and J is TRBJ2-2; 9 bases match TRBD1. After removal of 8 bases from V and 6 bases from J, the junction contained 4 bases not matched to a gene. The CDR3 is 13 residues long. CDR1 SNHLY and CDR2 FYNNEI come from the germline V gene. The CDR3 reads CASGTGRSGELFF. The DNA for the CDR3 is TGTGCCAGCGGGACAGGGCGTTCCGGGGAGCTGTTTTTT.

This clonotype was counted only a few times. The J gene is TRBJ2-2, the V gene TRBV6-2 or TRBV6-3; no firm D call. In germline, CDR1 is MNHEY, CDR2 SVGEGT. CDR3 size: 14 residues. V lost 8 bases, J lost 0 bases, and 10 bases lay in between. CDR3 in amino acids: CASRRRANTGELFF. In nucleotides, the CDR3 is TGTGCCAGCCGGCGGCGAGCGAACACCGGGGAGCTGTTTTTT.

This clonotype was picked up many times. V usage is TRBV29-1 and J usage is TRBJ1-2, with D perhaps matching TRBD1 (6 bases). The CDR3 runs 15 residues. V lost 3 bases and J lost 7, with 21 bases in between. CDR1 is SQVTM, CDR2 ANQGSEA, per germline. The CDR3 region is CSVEIRPGDSSGYTF. The CDR3 DNA is TGCAGCGTTGAGATAAGACCAGGGGACTCTAGTGGCTACACCTTC.

This chain connects TRBV20-1 to TRBJ1-6; D perhaps matches TRBD1 (5 bases). CDR3 length equals 14 residues. CDR1 DFQATT and CDR2 SNEGSKA come from the germline V gene (reference sequence). Trimming took off 5 bases at V and 8 bases at J, with 16 bases between the two ends. CDR3 bases: TGCAGTGCTCGGACCGGGACGGTGGATTCACCCCTCCACTTT. Protein product: CSARTGTVDSPLHF.

The rearrangement links TRBV12-3 or TRBV12-4 to TRBJ1-2; D unclear. This CDR3 region has 13 residues. V lost 4 bases and J 6 bases, leaving 12 bases between the germline ends. The CDR3 here is CASSYGRQNGYTF. As DNA, the CDR3 is TGTGCCAGCAGTTATGGTCGGCAGAATGGCTACACCTTC.

Regarding this clonotype: A single base separates this from a much larger clone, so it may be a read error. It is likely a read error, because the conserved phenylalanine at the end of the CDR3 is missing. The V call is TRBV7-8, the J call TRBJ2-1; TRBD1 agrees at 7 bases. V lost 1 base, J lost 0 bases, and 6 bases stayed unmatched. CDR1 is SGHVS, CDR2 FQNEAQ, per germline. The CDR3 is 17 residues long. The CDR3 loop is CASSLVGDSLSYNEQFL. In DNA, the CDR3 is TGTGCCAGCAGCTTAGTAGGGGACAGCCTCTCCTACAATGAGCAGTTCCTC.

The chain employs TRBV7-6 and TRBJ2-5; 8 nucleotides match TRBD2. Germline V CDR1 and CDR2: SGHVS, FNYEAQ. With V trimmed by 6 bases and J by 4 bases, 4 bases remained unmatched. The CDR3 has 13 residues. The CDR3 nucleotides read TGTGCCAGCAGGGGAGCGGGAGTAGAGACCCAGTACTTC. Encoded protein: CASRGAGVETQYF. The whole variable domain, remainder taken from reference TRBV7-6 and TRBJ2-5, is GAGVSQSPRYKVTKRGQDVALRCDPISGHVSLYWYRQALGQGPEFLTYFNYEAQQDKSGLPNDRFSAERPEGSISTLTIQRTEQRDSAMYRCASRGAGVETQYFGPGTRLLVL.

This chain connects TRBV9 to TRBJ2-3; D is unclear. Germline-derived CDR1 and CDR2 are SGDLS and YYNGEE. The germline V and J ends were trimmed by 4 bases and 4 bases, with 13 bases remaining between them. CDR3 size: 14 residues. The CDR3: CASSISSTPDTQYF. The CDR3 DNA is TGTGCCAGCAGCATTTCAAGCACCCCAGATACGCAGTATTTT.

This rearrangement joins TRBV4-3 to TRBJ2-1, with TRBD1 matching over 7 bases. The CDR3 contains 17 residues. Per germline, CDR1 LGHNA and CDR2 YSLEER. The V and J ends lost 0 bases and 4 bases, in that order; junction bases with no gene match: 9. The CDR3 DNA is TGCGCCAGCAGCCAAGACGCCGGGACAGAGACTTACAATGAGCAGTTCTTC. Protein: CASSQDAGTETYNEQFF.

The chain couples TRBV18 to TRBJ1-2; D gene uncertain. Germline CDR1 reads KGHSH; CDR2 reads LQKENI. Between the trimmed V and J ends, which lost 0 bases and 3 bases, there was a span of 14 bases. There are 16 residues in the CDR3. CDR3 coding DNA: TGTGCCAGCTCACCACCGGCAGCCCCCACGGACTATGGCTACACCTTC. It codes for CASSPPAAPTDYGYTF.